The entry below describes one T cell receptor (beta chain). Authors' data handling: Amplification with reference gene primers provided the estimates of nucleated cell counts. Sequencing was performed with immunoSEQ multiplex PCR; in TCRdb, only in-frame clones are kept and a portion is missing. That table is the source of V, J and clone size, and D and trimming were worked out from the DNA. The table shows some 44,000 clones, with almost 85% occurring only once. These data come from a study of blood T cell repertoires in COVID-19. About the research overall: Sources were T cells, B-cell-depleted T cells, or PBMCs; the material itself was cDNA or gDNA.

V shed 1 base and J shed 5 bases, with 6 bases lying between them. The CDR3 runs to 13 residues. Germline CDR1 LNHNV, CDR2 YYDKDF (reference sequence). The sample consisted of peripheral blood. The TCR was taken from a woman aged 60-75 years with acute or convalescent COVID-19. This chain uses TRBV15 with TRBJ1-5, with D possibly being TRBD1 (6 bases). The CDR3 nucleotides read TGTGCCACCAGCAGAGGACAGGATCAGCCCCAGCATTTT. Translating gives CATSRGQDQPQHF.